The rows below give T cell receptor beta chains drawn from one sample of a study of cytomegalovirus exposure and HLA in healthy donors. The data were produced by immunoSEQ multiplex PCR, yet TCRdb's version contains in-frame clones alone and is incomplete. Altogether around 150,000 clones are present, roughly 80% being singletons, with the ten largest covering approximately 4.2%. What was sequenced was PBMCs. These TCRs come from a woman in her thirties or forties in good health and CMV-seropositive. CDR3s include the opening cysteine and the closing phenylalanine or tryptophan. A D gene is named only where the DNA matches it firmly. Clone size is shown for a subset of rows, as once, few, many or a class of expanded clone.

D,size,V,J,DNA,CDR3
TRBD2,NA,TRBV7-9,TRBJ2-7,TGTGCCAGCAGCTTAGCCCTAGCGGGGGGAGGGTCCTACGAGCAGTACTTC,CASSLALAGGGSYEQYF
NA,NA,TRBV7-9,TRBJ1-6,TGTTCCAGCAGCATATTATCAGGGTTTTTTAATTCACCCCTCCACTTT,CSSSILSGFFNSPLHF
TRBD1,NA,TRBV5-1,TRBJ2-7,TGCGCCAGCGGGGACAGGGTAGACGAGCAGTACTTC,CASGDRVDEQYF
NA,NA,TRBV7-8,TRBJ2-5,TGTGCCAGCAGCTCGAGACTAGTAGAGGTGCAAGAGACCCAGTACTTC,CASSSRLVEVQETQYF
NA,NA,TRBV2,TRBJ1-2,TGTGCCAGCAGTATGACAGATGGCTACACCTTC,CASSMTDGYTF
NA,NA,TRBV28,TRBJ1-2,TGTGCCAGCGGGCTCCTTTACAGCATTCCGAACTATGGCTACACCTTC,CASGLLYSIPNYGYTF
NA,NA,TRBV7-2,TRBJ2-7,TGTGCCAGCAGCTTAGCAGGGGCCTACGAGCAGTACTTC,CASSLAGAYEQYF
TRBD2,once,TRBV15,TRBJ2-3,TGTGCCACCAGCAGATCCTATAGCGGGAGGGCAACTGGGGGAGATACGCAGTATTTT,CATSRSYSGRATGGDTQYF
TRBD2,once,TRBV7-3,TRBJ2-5,TGTGCCAGCAGCTTAAGTTTCCCCCATCCAGCGGGGAGCGAGACCCAGTACTTC,CASSLSFPHPAGSETQYF
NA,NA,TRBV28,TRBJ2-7,TGTGCCAGCAGTTTGGCATCCTACGAGCAGTACTTC,CASSLASYEQYF
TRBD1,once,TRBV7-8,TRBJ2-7,TGTGCCAGCAGCTTGGGACAGGGTGGAGCCTACGAGCAGTACTTC,CASSLGQGGAYEQYF
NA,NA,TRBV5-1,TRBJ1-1,TGCGCCAGCAGCTCGGGACAGAACACTGAAGCTTTCTTT,CASSSGQNTEAFF
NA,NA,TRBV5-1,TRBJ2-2,TGCGCCAGCAGCTTGGTGTCCGGGAACACCGGGGAGCTGTTTTTT,CASSLVSGNTGELFF
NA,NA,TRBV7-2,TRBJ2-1,TGTGCCAGCAGCTTACAGGGAAACAATGAGCAGTTCTTC,CASSLQGNNEQFF
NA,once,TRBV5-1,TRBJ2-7,TGCGCCAGCAGCTTGAGCCGGCGGCGGGGCGAGCAGTACTTC,CASSLSRRRGEQYF
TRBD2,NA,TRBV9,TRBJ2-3,TGTGCCAGCAGCGTAGGCCGGACTAGCGGGATAATCACAGATACGCAGTATTTT,CASSVGRTSGIITDTQYF